A single sample is the source of the 2 T cell receptor beta chains below, sequenced in a study of T cells in Graves' hyperthyroidism and ophthalmopathy. The investigators amplified TCR beta CDR3 regions from RNA transcripts. During a first-round RT-PCR of the TCR CDR3, the HTBI primer set was used. In TCRdb, the multiplex PCR reads were re-called with MiXCR into one record per CDR3 protein. The profile shows 350,000 to 400,000 distinct CDR3 sequences, approximately 15% of them singletons. Material for sequencing was blood. Receptors were obtained from a woman in her sixties with Graves' hyperthyroidism.

The sample holds many counts of this clonotype. The chain is built from TRBV12-3 or TRBV12-4 and TRBJ2-1; either TRBD1 or TRBD2 may fit D (5 bases each). CDR3 length: 15 residues. V was cut by 8 bases and J by 5 bases, with 19 bases left in between. The CDR3 DNA sequence: TGTGCCAGCGGGGCCTGGGGACGGTTAGACAATGAGCAGTTCTTC. Residues: CASGAWGRLDNEQFF.

In its sample, this clonotype was seen many times. CDR3 residues: CASSPPGTSAMGQFF. For the CDR3, the DNA is TGTGCCAGCAGCCCCCCCGGGACTAGCGCAATGGGGCAGTTCTTC. The V call is TRBV7-9, the J call TRBJ2-1; 10 nucleotides match TRBD2. CDR3 length: 15 residues. J lost 12 bases, V lost 5 bases, and 13 bases had no gene match. Germline V gene lookup returns CDR1 SEHNR and CDR2 FQNEAQ (reference sequence). The full variable domain, rest sourced from reference TRBV7-9 and TRBJ2-1, is DTGVSQNPRHKITKRGQNVTFRCDPISEHNRLYWYRQTLGQGPEFLTYFQNEAQLEKSRLLSDRFSAERPKGSFSTLEIQRTEQGDSAMYLCASSPPGTSAMGQFFGPGTRLTVL.